A selection of T cell receptor beta chains follows, all from one sample in a study of blood T cell repertoires in COVID-19. The protocol was immunoSEQ multiplex PCR, while the TCRdb copy is restricted to in-frame clones and leaves out a portion. This sample has 150,000 to 200,000 clones, with 85% to 90% found just once. The specimen sequenced was peripheral blood. The source of these receptors is a man aged 35 to 55 with active or convalescent COVID-19. Each CDR3 is given with its conserved first and last residue. A D gene is named only where the DNA matches it firmly. Rows give clone size only sometimes, using once, few, many, or a class for an expanded clone.

v_gene: TRBV12-2
abundance: -
j_gene: TRBJ2-7
d_gene: -
CDR3nt: TGTGCAAGTCGCTTAGACAGGACCTACGAGCAGTACTTC
CDR3aa: CASRLDRTYEQYF

v_gene: TRBV28
abundance: -
j_gene: TRBJ1-1
d_gene: -
CDR3nt: TGTGCCAGCTGGGCCGCAGGGAGGGACACTGAAGCTTTCTTT
CDR3aa: CASWAAGRDTEAFF

v_gene: TRBV6-5
abundance: once
j_gene: TRBJ1-5
d_gene: TRBD1
CDR3nt: TGTGCCAGCAGACGGAACCGGGACAGGGAGCATTTT
CDR3aa: CASRRNRDREHF

v_gene: TRBV19
abundance: -
j_gene: TRBJ2-7
d_gene: TRBD1
CDR3nt: TGTGCCACCCGTGGGGAAGGGGACAGGGCCTACGAGCAGTACTTC
CDR3aa: CATRGEGDRAYEQYF

v_gene: TRBV18
abundance: -
j_gene: TRBJ1-1
d_gene: -
CDR3nt: TGTGCCAGCCAAGCCTCGGGCACTGAAGCTTTCTTT
CDR3aa: CASQASGTEAFF

v_gene: TRBV7-9
abundance: -
j_gene: TRBJ1-1
d_gene: TRBD1
CDR3nt: TGTGCCAGCAGTTTTGAAAAGGGACAGGGGCGTGGGACTGAAGCTTTCTTT
CDR3aa: CASSFEKGQGRGTEAFF

v_gene: TRBV2
abundance: -
j_gene: TRBJ2-1
d_gene: TRBD2
CDR3nt: TGTGCCAGCAGTAGGACTAGCGGGAGATCGGGCAATGAGCAGTTCTTC
CDR3aa: CASSRTSGRSGNEQFF

v_gene: TRBV7-9
abundance: once
j_gene: TRBJ1-1
d_gene: TRBD1
CDR3nt: TGTGCCAGCAGCTTGGGGACAGACACTGAAGCTTTCTTT
CDR3aa: CASSLGTDTEAFF

v_gene: TRBV11-2
abundance: -
j_gene: TRBJ1-6
d_gene: TRBD1
CDR3nt: TGTGCCAGCAGCTTAGCACGGGACAGGCCCCTCCACTTT
CDR3aa: CASSLARDRPLHF

v_gene: TRBV28
abundance: -
j_gene: TRBJ1-2
d_gene: -
CDR3nt: TGTGCCAGCAGTTTAAGGGGACACAACTATGGCTACACCTTC
CDR3aa: CASSLRGHNYGYTF